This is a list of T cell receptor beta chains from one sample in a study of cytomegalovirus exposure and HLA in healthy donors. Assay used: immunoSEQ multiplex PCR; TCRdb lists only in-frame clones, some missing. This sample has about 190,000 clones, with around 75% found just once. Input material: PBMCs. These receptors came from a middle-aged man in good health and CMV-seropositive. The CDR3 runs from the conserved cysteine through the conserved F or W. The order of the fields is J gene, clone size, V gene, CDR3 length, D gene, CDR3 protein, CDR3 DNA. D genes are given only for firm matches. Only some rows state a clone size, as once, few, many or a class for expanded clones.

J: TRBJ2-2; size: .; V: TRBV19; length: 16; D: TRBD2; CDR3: CASKGLAGAGTGELFF; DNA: TGTGCCAGTAAGGGACTAGCGGGGGCGGGCACCGGGGAGCTGTTTTTT
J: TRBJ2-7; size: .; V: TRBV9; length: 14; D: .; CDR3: CASSGGPSSYEQYF; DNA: TGTGCCAGCAGCGGGGGCCCATCCTCCTACGAGCAGTACTTC
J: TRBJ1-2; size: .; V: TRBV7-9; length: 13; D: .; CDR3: CASSLNRVSGYTF; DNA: TGTGCCAGCAGCTTAAACAGGGTGAGCGGCTACACCTTC
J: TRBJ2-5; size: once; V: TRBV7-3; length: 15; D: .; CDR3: CASSFIPSSQETQYF; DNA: TGTGCCAGCAGCTTCATTCCTAGTTCCCAAGAGACCCAGTACTTC
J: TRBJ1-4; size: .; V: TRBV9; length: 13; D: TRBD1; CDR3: CASSGQGNEKLFF; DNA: TGTGCCAGCAGCGGACAGGGTAATGAAAAACTGTTTTTT
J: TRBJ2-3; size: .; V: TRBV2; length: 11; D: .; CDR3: CAVTDTDTQYF; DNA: TGTGCCGTCACAGACACAGATACGCAGTATTTT
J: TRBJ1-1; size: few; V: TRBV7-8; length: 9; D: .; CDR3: CASSQFAFF; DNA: TGTGCCAGCAGCCAATTCGCTTTCTTT
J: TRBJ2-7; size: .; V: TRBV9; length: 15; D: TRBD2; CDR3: CASSVAGGLSYEQYF; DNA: TGTGCCAGCAGCGTAGCGGGGGGTCTGTCCTACGAGCAGTACTTC
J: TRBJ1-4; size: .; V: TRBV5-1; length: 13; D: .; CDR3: CASSAAGDEKLFF; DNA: TGCGCCAGCAGCGCCGCAGGGGATGAAAAACTGTTTTTT
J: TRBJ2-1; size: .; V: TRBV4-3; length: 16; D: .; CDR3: CASSPSGRGSYNEQFF; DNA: TGCGCCAGCAGCCCTTCGGGCAGGGGCTCCTACAATGAGCAGTTCTTC
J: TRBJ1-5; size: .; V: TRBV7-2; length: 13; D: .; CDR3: CASSLGLNQPQHF; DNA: TGTGCCAGCAGCTTAGGGCTGAATCAGCCCCAGCATTTT
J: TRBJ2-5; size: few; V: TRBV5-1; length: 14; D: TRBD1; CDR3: CASDPTGAQETQYF; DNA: TGCGCCAGCGATCCGACAGGGGCCCAAGAGACCCAGTACTTC
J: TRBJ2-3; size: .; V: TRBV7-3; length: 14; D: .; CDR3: CASNRGGFTDTQYF; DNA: TGTGCCAGCAACCGGGGAGGATTCACAGATACGCAGTATTTT
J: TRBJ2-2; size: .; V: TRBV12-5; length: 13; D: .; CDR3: CASGSANTGELFF; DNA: TGTGCTAGTGGTTCCGCGAACACCGGGGAGCTGTTTTTT
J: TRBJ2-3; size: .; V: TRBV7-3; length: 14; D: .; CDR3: CASSSRLGTDTQYF; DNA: TGTGCCAGCAGCTCTCGACTAGGTACTGATACGCAGTATTTT
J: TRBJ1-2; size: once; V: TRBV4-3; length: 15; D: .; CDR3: CASSQNGVENYGYTF; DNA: TGCGCCAGCAGCCAGAACGGGGTGGAGAACTATGGCTACACCTTC
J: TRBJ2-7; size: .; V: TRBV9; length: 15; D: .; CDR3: CASSVEGQGIYEQYF; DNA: TGTGCCAGCAGCGTAGAGGGACAAGGGATCTACGAGCAGTACTTC
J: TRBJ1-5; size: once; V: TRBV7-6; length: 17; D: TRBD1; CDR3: CASSPWIRTGINQPQHF; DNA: TGTGCCAGCAGCCCCTGGATAAGGACAGGGATAAATCAGCCCCAGCATTTT